This T cell receptor (beta chain) was captured in a study of identical twins. The CDR3 extends over 14 amino acids. V lost 5 bases, J lost 4 bases, and 12 bases lay in between. Study-wide results and caveats: A cross-sectional statistical analysis, not follow-up of the same donors, supported the conclusions. Memory repertoires lacked the insertion deficit that abundant cord blood beta clonotypes showed.

As for this clonotype: The antigen is not known.

The authors used template switching to add a universal primer site and gave cDNA unique molecular identifiers. TCRdb processed the 5' RACE reads anew with MiXCR; each CDR3 protein has one entry. The sample includes 600,000 to 800,000 distinct CDR3 sequences, 21% seen only once; the top ten take 4% to 5.5%. The same data also went into a second study, on T cells expressing NK-cell markers. That source reports: Several experiments added an anti-gamma-delta TCR antibody to sort only alpha-beta TCR T cells.

The specimen was PBMCs. The source is a woman aged 18-35 years in good health. The V gene is TRBV12-3 or TRBV12-4, the J gene TRBJ2-4, with D unresolved. CDR3 residues: CASSLGSGKNIQYF. DNA of the CDR3: TGTGCCAGCAGTCTCGGTTCAGGAAAAAACATTCAGTACTTC.